This T cell receptor (beta chain) was identified in a study of regulatory T cells in long-lasting Graves disease. Overall study findings and caveats: Accuracy may have been reduced by the small sample size.

This clonotype was seen repeatedly, ten times or more. The antigen is unknown. Time point specified: newly diagnosed GD, antithyroid drugs for less than 3 months. Following extraction of RNA from PBMCs, that RNA was used to make the TCR library. The patients included were those that came from an endocrinology department in Xi'an, China. Peripheral blood, 7.5 to 9.5 milliliters per patient, was collected in EDTA tubes. The germline CDR1 and CDR2 sequences are SGHTA and FQGNSA. V was trimmed by 7 bases and J by 7 bases, leaving 17 bases between them. The length of the CDR3 is 13 residues. Building of the TCR beta libraries involved iRepertoire HTBI primers and Arm-PCR of CDR3 regions. From the multiplex PCR reads, TCRdb called clonotypes with MiXCR, one entry per CDR3 protein. Found here are some 500,000 distinct CDR3 sequences, approximately 15% of them singletons; the top ten hold roughly a tenth. These data were also filed under a second study, of T cells in Graves' hyperthyroidism and ophthalmopathy. In that study: Each diagnosis drew on symptoms, thyroxine, TRAb, thyroid ultrasound and orbital computed tomography findings.

This sequence joins TRBV7-2 and TRBJ2-7; perhaps TRBD2 as D (7 bases). The specimen comprised peripheral blood mononuclear cells (PBMCs), sampled at new diagnosis, from a patient treated with antithyroid drugs. The clonotype was recovered from a man aged 30-40 years with Graves disease. In nucleotides, the CDR3 is TGTGCCAGCAACCCTAGGAGGGGGGGTGAGCAGTACTTC. Translation: CASNPRRGGEQYF.